These T cell receptor beta chains were read from a single sample in a study of lymphopenia after photon versus proton radiotherapy. Data came from immunoSEQ multiplex PCR; TCRdb stores just in-frame clones and leaves some out. This table has roughly 58,000 clones, around 90% appearing once. The material was peripheral blood, obtained from a patient treated with proton-based radiotherapy. The origin of the receptors is a man older than 75 with esophageal cancer. Each CDR3 is given with its conserved first and last residue. The D gene is left open where the match is weak. Some rows have no size entry. The others give once, few or many, or a class for an expanded clone.

>NA|TRBV27|NA|TRBJ2-3
TGTGCCAGCAGTTTAAGTGGGAGACTCACAGATACGCAGTATTTT
CASSLSGRLTDTQYF
>NA|TRBV15|NA|TRBJ2-5
TGTGCCACCAGCAGAGACAGGGTAATAGGGGAGACCCAGTACTTC
CATSRDRVIGETQYF
>NA|TRBV2|TRBD1|TRBJ2-6
TGTGCCACCCCGACAGGGGGCGTTTCTGGGGCCAACGTCCTGACTTTC
CATPTGGVSGANVLTF
>NA|TRBV5-4|TRBD1|TRBJ2-7
TGTGCCAGCACCAAAAAGACAGGGGGCGCCTACGAGCAGTACTTC
CASTKKTGGAYEQYF
>NA|TRBV29-1|NA|TRBJ2-1
TGCAGCGCCCTACGTTCCTTTAACACAGGTGAATACAATGAGCAGTTCTTC
CSALRSFNTGEYNEQFF
>NA|TRBV6-6|TRBD1|TRBJ1-5
TGTGCCAGCAGGGAGCACGGACAGGGGGGCAATCAGCCCCAGCATTTT
CASREHGQGGNQPQHF
>NA|TRBV4-1|NA|TRBJ1-4
TGCGCCAGCAGCCCGGACAGCCTTAATGAAAAACTGTTTTTT
CASSPDSLNEKLFF
>once|TRBV30|NA|TRBJ2-5
TGTGCCTGGAGTAAGAACCGAGAGGGCCGAACCCGGGAGACCCAGTACTTC
CAWSKNREGRTRETQYF
>NA|TRBV14|NA|TRBJ2-4
TGTGCCAGCAGCCAAGATTCGAGGACTCCAAGGGACATTCAGTACTTC
CASSQDSRTPRDIQYF
>NA|TRBV7-8|TRBD1|TRBJ1-5
TGTGCCAGCAGCTTATGGCCGTATCAGGGACAGTATAGCAATCAGCCCCAGCATTTT
CASSLWPYQGQYSNQPQHF
>NA|TRBV7-2|NA|TRBJ2-1
TGTGCCAGCAGCTTAGTGGGCACGGGTTACAATGAGCAGTTCTTC
CASSLVGTGYNEQFF
>once|TRBV2|NA|TRBJ2-7
TGTGCCAGCAGTGACTTGGGGGGCTGGTCCTATGAGCAGTACTTC
CASSDLGGWSYEQYF
>NA|TRBV14|NA|TRBJ1-4
TGTGCCAGCAGCCATGTCGGGGCTAATGAAAAACTGTTTTTT
CASSHVGANEKLFF
>NA|TRBV6-1|NA|TRBJ1-6
TGTGCCAGCTATGGACGGCAGAATTCACCCCTCCACTTT
CASYGRQNSPLHF
>once|TRBV7-3|NA|TRBJ1-2
TGTGCCAGCAGCGCTAGAGGGGGAGATGGCTACACCTTC
CASSARGGDGYTF
>NA|TRBV7-9|NA|TRBJ1-1
TGTGCCAGCAGCCCGCCCCTTGGGAACACTGAAGCTTTCTTT
CASSPPLGNTEAFF
>few|TRBV6-5|NA|TRBJ2-1
TGTGCCAGCAGTCTGAACAACAATGAGCAGTTCTTC
CASSLNNNEQFF
>NA|TRBV19|TRBD1|TRBJ1-2
TGTGCCAGTAGTAACCCCGGGGACAGGGGGCGGAAAAACTATGGCTACACCTTC
CASSNPGDRGRKNYGYTF
>NA|TRBV4-2|TRBD2|TRBJ2-7
TGTGCCAGCAGCCAAGGGGCTAGCGGCAGTTACGAGCAGTACTTC
CASSQGASGSYEQYF
>NA|TRBV30|NA|TRBJ1-1
TGTGCCTGGAGTGTACGGGTAGACACTGAAGCTTTCTTT
CAWSVRVDTEAFF
>NA|TRBV4-2|NA|TRBJ2-7
TGTGCCAGCAGCACCCGATCCACAGGGATCTCCTACGAGCAGTACTTC
CASSTRSTGISYEQYF
>many|TRBV7-6|NA|TRBJ1-1
TGTGCCAGCAGCTTAGCGCGAGGGGACACTGAAGCTTTCTTT
CASSLARGDTEAFF
>NA|TRBV4-3|NA|TRBJ1-3
TGCGCCAGCAGCCAAGGTCCCCCGGGCACCATATATTTT
CASSQGPPGTIYF
>NA|TRBV18|TRBD2|TRBJ2-1
TGTGCCAGCTCACCTGAAAGGACTAGTACTTACAATGAGCAGTTCTTC
CASSPERTSTYNEQFF
>NA|TRBV7-7|TRBD1|TRBJ2-3
TGTGCCAGCAGCCAGCACGCGGACAGGGGGCGGGCAGATACGCAGTATTTT
CASSQHADRGRADTQYF
>NA|TRBV6-1|NA|TRBJ2-7
TGTGCCAGCAGCGGGGTGGGCTACGAGCAGTACTTC
CASSGVGYEQYF
>NA|TRBV27|TRBD1|TRBJ2-7
TGTGCCAGCAGTACGACAGGGGGAGCCTACGAGCAGTACTTC
CASSTTGGAYEQYF
>NA|TRBV10-3|NA|TRBJ2-3
TGTGCCATCAGTGAGTCCGACGGGCGGTATCTTAATACGCAGTATTTT
CAISESDGRYLNTQYF
>NA|TRBV27|TRBD2|TRBJ2-7
TGTGCCAGCAGTGTAGCGGGGGCCGACTACGAGCAGTACTTC
CASSVAGADYEQYF
>few|TRBV7-2|NA|TRBJ2-7
TGTGCCAGCACCCAGAAGGCCTCCCCAGGCGGCGAGCAGTACTTC
CASTQKASPGGEQYF
>NA|TRBV5-4|TRBD2|TRBJ2-1
TGTGCCAGCAGCTTGGTTCGGTGGGCTAGCGGGACCTACAATGAGCAGTTCTTC
CASSLVRWASGTYNEQFF
>NA|TRBV2|TRBD1|TRBJ1-5
TGTGCCAGCAGCCGGGACAGGGTGACTCAGCCCCAGCATTTT
CASSRDRVTQPQHF
>NA|TRBV19|TRBD1|TRBJ2-6
TGTGCCAGTAGTATAGCCGGGACAGGGGAAGGCTCTGGGGCCAACGTCCTGACTTTC
CASSIAGTGEGSGANVLTF
>NA|TRBV6-1|NA|TRBJ1-5
TGTGCCAGCAGCCGGGGCAATCAGCCCCAGCATTTT
CASSRGNQPQHF
>NA|TRBV2|TRBD2|TRBJ2-7
TGTGCCAGCATGCGATTACACCGGGGGGTAAACGAGCAGTACTTC
CASMRLHRGVNEQYF
>NA|TRBV6-5|NA|TRBJ1-4
TGTGCCAGCAGGACCCCCGGGACGCTTAATGAAAAACTGTTTTTT
CASRTPGTLNEKLFF
>NA|TRBV7-9|TRBD1|TRBJ1-4
TGTGCCAGCAGCTCACGATACAGGGGGACAACTAATGAAAAACTGTTTTTT
CASSSRYRGTTNEKLFF
>NA|TRBV6-4|TRBD1|TRBJ1-2
TGTGCCAGCAGTGACGACGGACAGGGTCTCTATGGCTACACCTTC
CASSDDGQGLYGYTF
>NA|TRBV5-1|NA|TRBJ1-2
TGCGCCAGCAGCTTGACTACGGGACCGCTTAACTATGGCTACACCTTC
CASSLTTGPLNYGYTF
>NA|TRBV4-2|TRBD1|TRBJ1-2
TGTGCCAGCAGCCAAGAAGGAGACAGGGGCTATGGCTACACCTTC
CASSQEGDRGYGYTF